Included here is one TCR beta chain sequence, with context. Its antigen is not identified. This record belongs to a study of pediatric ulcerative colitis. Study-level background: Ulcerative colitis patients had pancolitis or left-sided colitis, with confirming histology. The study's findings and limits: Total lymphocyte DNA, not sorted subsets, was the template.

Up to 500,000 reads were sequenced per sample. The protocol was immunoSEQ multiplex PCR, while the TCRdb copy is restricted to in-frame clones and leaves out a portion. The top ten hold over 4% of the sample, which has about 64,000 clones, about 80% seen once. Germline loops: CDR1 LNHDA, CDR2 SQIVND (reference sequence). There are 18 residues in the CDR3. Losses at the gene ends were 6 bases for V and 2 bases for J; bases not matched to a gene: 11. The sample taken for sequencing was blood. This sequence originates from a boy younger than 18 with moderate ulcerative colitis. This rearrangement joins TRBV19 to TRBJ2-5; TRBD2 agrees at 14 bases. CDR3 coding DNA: TGTGCCAGTAGACCTGAGACTAGCGGGAGGGCCGGGCAAGAGACCCAGTACTTC. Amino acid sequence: CASRPETSGRAGQETQYF. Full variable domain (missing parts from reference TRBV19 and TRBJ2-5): DGGITQSPKYLFRKEGQNVTLSCEQNLNHDAMYWYRQDPGQGLRLIYYSQIVNDFQKGDIAEGYSVSREKKESFPLTVTSAQKNPTAFYLCASRPETSGRAGQETQYFGPGTRLLVL.